These T cell receptor beta chains were read from a single sample in a study of low-dose radiotherapy and immunotherapy resistance in tumors. Using its own MiXCR run on the reads, TCRdb lists one record per CDR3 protein. The sample holds around 84,000 distinct CDR3 sequences, around 17% seen once. Sequencing used PBMCs, obtained after low-dose radiotherapy plus immunotherapy. The receptor set was obtained from a male donor with prostate cancer. Each CDR3 is given with its conserved first and last residue. D genes are given only for firm matches. Size is stated for part of the rows, as once, few or many counts, or as a class when the clone is expanded.

>.|TRBV7-2|TRBJ2-2|many
CASSSQGARVGELFF
TGTGCCAGCAGCTCCCAAGGGGCGAGGGTCGGGGAGCTGTTTTTT
>.|TRBV28|TRBJ1-2|.
CASSFSRNYGYTF
TGTGCCAGCAGTTTTTCCAGGAACTATGGCTACACCTTC
>.|TRBV20-1|TRBJ2-3|.
CSAGGFTTDTQYF
TGCAGTGCTGGCGGGTTTACCACAGATACGCAGTATTTT
>TRBD1|TRBV28|TRBJ2-6|many
CASSSGTGLSGANVLTF
TGTGCCAGCAGTTCCGGGACAGGGCTATCCGGGGCCAACGTCCTGACTTTC
>.|TRBV29-1|TRBJ2-7|many
CSVAGRGLREQYF
TGCAGCGTCGCCGGGAGAGGGCTACGCGAGCAGTACTTC
>.|TRBV14|TRBJ1-3|.
CASSDWTVGGNTIYF
TGTGCCAGCAGCGACTGGACAGTCGGAGGAAACACCATATATTTT
>.|TRBV7-9|TRBJ2-3|many
CASSTYRGPIRLTQFTDTQYF
TGTGCCAGCAGCACCTATCGGGGACCCATCCGCTTGACTCAATTCACAGATACGCAGTATTTT
>TRBD1|TRBV6-2/TRBV6-3|TRBJ1-1|many
CASSGQVNTEAFF
TGTGCCAGCAGCGGACAGGTGAACACTGAAGCTTTCTTT
>TRBD1|TRBV7-9|TRBJ2-7|many
CASSPGTGTYEQYF
TGTGCCAGCAGCCCCGGGACAGGGACTTACGAGCAGTACTTC
>.|TRBV5-8|TRBJ2-7|.
CASSWDTRGTYEQYF
TGTGCCAGCAGTTGGGACACCCGTGGGACCTACGAGCAGTACTTC
>.|TRBV2|TRBJ2-5|many
CASRALSTQYF
TGTGCCAGCAGGGCCTTATCGACCCAGTACTTC
>TRBD2|TRBV7-9|TRBJ2-1|many
CASGGSGLYNEQFF
TGTGCCAGTGGCGGGAGCGGACTATACAATGAGCAGTTCTTC
>TRBD2|TRBV12-5|TRBJ2-1|many
CASAGTSSDEQFF
TGTGCTAGTGCCGGGACTAGTTCGGATGAGCAGTTCTTC
>.|TRBV2|TRBJ1-3|many
CASSTDKTAAIYF
TGTGCCAGCAGCACCGACAAGACCGCGGCCATATATTTT
>TRBD2|TRBV29-1|TRBJ2-1|.
CSVVSPAGRNNEQFF
TGCAGCGTTGTTAGTCCAGCGGGACGTAACAATGAGCAGTTCTTC
>.|TRBV6-1|TRBJ1-1|.
CASSGRQNTEAFF
TGTGCCAGCAGTGGGCGACAGAACACTGAAGCTTTCTTT
>.|TRBV29-1|TRBJ2-5|.
CSAEDRIHQETQYF
TGCAGCGCTGAGGACAGAATACATCAAGAGACCCAGTACTTC
>TRBD1|TRBV18|TRBJ2-2|many
CASSPLRDRANTGELFF
TGTGCCAGCTCACCGCTTAGGGACAGGGCGAACACCGGGGAGCTGTTTTTT
>.|TRBV27|TRBJ1-3|many
CASMEWKDGNTIYF
TGTGCCAGCATGGAATGGAAGGATGGAAACACCATATATTTT
>TRBD2|TRBV12-3/TRBV12-4|TRBJ2-5|many
CASSIRLAEETQYF
TGTGCCAGCAGTATTAGACTAGCCGAAGAGACCCAGTACTTC
>TRBD1|TRBV4-2|TRBJ2-4|many
CASSQSGTGAKNIQYF
TGTGCCAGCAGCCAGTCCGGGACAGGGGCTAAAAACATTCAGTACTTC
>.|TRBV29-1|TRBJ1-2|many
CSAWVGGSYGYTF
TGCAGCGCCTGGGTAGGGGGAAGCTATGGCTACACCTTC
>.|TRBV20-1|TRBJ2-4|.
CSARGRGIQYF
TGCAGTGCTAGAGGTCGCGGCATTCAGTACTTC
>.|TRBV9|TRBJ2-1|many
CASSTGGESYNEQFF
TGTGCCAGCTCCACAGGCGGCGAGTCCTACAATGAGCAGTTCTTC
>TRBD1|TRBV10-3|TRBJ2-3|many
CAISELSRGQGSDTQYF
TGTGCCATCAGTGAGTTATCAAGGGGACAGGGTTCGGATACGCAGTATTTT
>.|TRBV10-3|TRBJ2-7|many
CAISPGVHEQYF
TGTGCCATCAGTCCAGGGGTCCACGAGCAGTACTTC
>TRBD1|TRBV2|TRBJ2-7|many
CASSEARQGYDEQYF
TGTGCCAGCAGTGAAGCTAGACAGGGTTACGACGAGCAGTACTTC
>TRBD2|TRBV7-9|TRBJ2-3|many
CASSLVAGGSTDTQYF
TGTGCCAGCAGCTTAGTTGCGGGAGGGAGCACAGATACGCAGTATTTT
>TRBD1|TRBV27|TRBJ1-6|many
CASSFGDRISPLHF
TGTGCCAGCAGTTTCGGGGACAGAATTTCACCCCTCCACTTT
>.|TRBV6-1|TRBJ2-5|many
CASSRSQGFEETQYF
TGTGCCAGCAGTAGATCCCAGGGATTTGAGGAGACCCAGTACTTC
>.|TRBV7-7|TRBJ2-2|many
CASSPSVTGELFF
TGTGCCAGCAGCCCCAGCGTCACCGGGGAGCTGTTTTTT
>.|TRBV5-1|TRBJ1-2|many
CASSRDGPYGYTF
TGCGCCAGCAGCCGGGACGGACCCTATGGCTACACCTTC
>.|TRBV27|TRBJ1-1|.
CASSPIGGLNTEAFF
TGTGCCAGCAGTCCCATTGGCGGATTGAACACTGAAGCTTTCTTT
>.|TRBV10-3|TRBJ2-5|many
CAISDVGQGQETQYF
TGTGCCATCAGTGATGTGGGGCAGGGGCAAGAGACCCAGTACTTC
>TRBD2|TRBV29-1|TRBJ2-5|many
CSVFLAGEKTQYF
TGCAGCGTGTTTCTAGCGGGAGAGAAGACCCAGTACTTC
>TRBD2|TRBV5-1|TRBJ2-7|many
CASSFLGTRYEQYF
TGCGCCAGCAGCTTCCTCGGGACTAGGTACGAGCAGTACTTC
>.|TRBV7-2|TRBJ2-4|many
CASSSTRIDIQYF
TGTGCCAGCAGCTCCACTAGGATAGACATTCAGTACTTC
>.|TRBV28|TRBJ1-6|many
CASSLQGWNSPLHF
TGTGCCAGCAGTTTACAGGGGTGGAATTCACCCCTCCACTTT
>.|TRBV28|TRBJ2-4|few
CASSFRVGGNIQYF
TGTGCCAGCAGTTTCAGGGTTGGGGGGAACATTCAGTACTTC
>.|TRBV30|TRBJ1-3|many
CAWKVSGNTIYF
TGTGCCTGGAAGGTCTCTGGAAACACCATATATTTT